Given below is one T cell receptor (beta chain) in context. Its cognate antigen is unknown. Each subset's genomic DNA was split evenly across several immunoSEQ plates. The repertoire was sequenced with immunoSEQ multiplex PCR; TCRdb's copy has only in-frame clones and lacks some. The sample yields over 150,000 clones, approximately 60% seen once. These data are taken from a study of shared clonotypes between healthy human individuals. Study-level findings and limits: In having few donors, the study represented limited genetic and exposure-history diversity.

From germline, CDR1 is SGHRS and CDR2 YFSETQ. The CDR3 contains 16 residues. V lost 0 bases, J lost 4 bases, and 13 bases lay in between. Sequencing input: memory CD4+ T cells sorted from blood. Subset indicated: CD45RA-negative fraction. This sequence originates from a man in his thirties or forties in good health. The rearrangement joins TRBV5-1 to TRBJ2-2; D may be TRBD2 (7 bases). Here the CDR3 DNA reads TGCGCCAGCAGCTTGGTCGGGGGAGGGGGCACCGGGGAGCTGTTTTTT. It encodes CASSLVGGGGTGELFF.